These 25 T cell receptor beta chains originate from one sample sequenced in a study of T-cell reconstitution after alpha-beta-depleted transplantation in children. A TCRbeta library incorporating unique molecular identifiers was prepared. TCRdb reanalysed the PCR reads using MiXCR and keeps one entry per CDR3 protein. The sample includes fewer than 450,000 distinct CDR3 sequences, about 16% of them seen just once. Sequenced here: PBMCs, mostly from graft donor cells, sampled 360 days after TCRalphabeta/CD19-depleted stem cell transplant. The receptor source for this set is a male patient aged 2 to 9 who had a stem cell transplant for acute lymphoblastic leukemia, so the T cells may come from the graft donor.

This clonotype showed up just a few times. The chain has TRBV14 and TRBJ2-2; D is uncertain. The CDR3 covers 13 residues. Trimming shortened V by 2 bases and J by 5 bases, and 6 bases separated the two germline ends. CDR1 is SGHDN, CDR2 FVKESK, per germline. This CDR3 is CASSQTLTGELFF. CDR3 in DNA: TGTGCCAGCAGCCAAACCTTGACCGGGGAGCTGTTTTTT.

The V call is TRBV5-6, the J call TRBJ2-1; TRBD2 is a possible D gene (5 bases). Germline lookup yields CDR1 SGHDT and CDR2 YYEEEE. The CDR3 extends over 16 amino acids. Trimming pared 0 bases from V and 6 bases from J, leaving 16 bases between. The CDR3 region has the DNA TGTGCCAGCAGCTTGGGAGGGTTTATTTCTCCCAATGAGCAGTTCTTC. It codes for CASSLGGFISPNEQFF.

In DNA form, the CDR3 reads TGTGCCAGCAGCCTTACCAGGGACCCTAACTACAATGAGCAGTTCTTC. This gives the protein CASSLTRDPNYNEQFF. V is TRBV4-2 and J is TRBJ2-1; D may correspond to TRBD1 or TRBD2 (5 bases each). The germline gives CDR1 LGHNA, CDR2 YNFKEQ. Trimming shortened V by 4 bases and J by 3 bases, and 16 bases separated the two germline ends. The CDR3 has 16 amino acids.

This clonotype was picked up a small number of times. The rearrangement uses TRBV19 and TRBJ2-1; weak D call: TRBD2 (6 bases). CDR1 and CDR2 (germline): LNHDA, SQIVND (reference sequence). With 5 bases removed from V and 3 bases from J, the gap between germline ends came to 11 bases. The CDR3 contains 14 residues. CDR3 amino acids: CASSWVADYNEQFF. In DNA form, the CDR3 reads TGTGCCAGTAGTTGGGTAGCGGACTACAATGAGCAGTTCTTC.

This clonotype occurred a few times. The chain employs TRBV4-1 and TRBJ2-4; 7 bases are shared with TRBD1. CDR1 and CDR2 (germline): MGHRA, YSYEKL. V shed 1 base, J shed 10 bases, and the junction held 13 bases outside the gene matches. The CDR3 loop spans 16 amino acids. The CDR3 reads CASSQVGDRVDKIQYF. The CDR3 DNA reads TGCGCCAGCAGCCAAGTGGGAGACAGGGTGGATAAGATTCAGTACTTC.

The chain carries TRBV27 and TRBJ2-2, with a tentative D call TRBD1 (5 bases). The germline V gene encodes CDR1 MNHEY and CDR2 SMNVEV (reference sequence). The length of the CDR3 is 14 residues. V was pared by 4 bases and J by 1 base, with 7 bases between. The CDR3 protein is CASSSTVNTGELFF. CDR3 in DNA: TGTGCCAGCAGTTCGACAGTGAACACCGGGGAGCTGTTTTTT.

The genes are TRBV10-3 and TRBJ2-1, with TRBD1 identical over 7 bases. The CDR3 is 15 amino acids. CDR1 ENHRY and CDR2 SYGVKD come from the germline V gene. Trimming at V came to 5 bases and at J to 2 bases, leaving 6 bases not matched to a gene. As DNA, the CDR3 is TGTGCCATCAGTCCCCCGGGACAGACCTACAATGAGCAGTTCTTC. Amino acid sequence: CAISPPGQTYNEQFF.

The V and J genes are TRBV20-1 and TRBJ2-7, with 10 bases matching TRBD2. The V gene's germline CDR1 is DFQATT and CDR2 SNEGSKA (reference sequence). The CDR3 extends over 12 amino acids. The ends lost 4 bases at V and 11 bases at J; junction bases unmatched: 8. CDR3: CSAMRLAGVKYF. CDR3 DNA sequence: TGCAGTGCTATGAGGCTAGCGGGAGTTAAGTACTTC.

A word on this clonotype: The junction shows a germline mismatch at one end, possibly a read error. The gene calls are TRBV12-3 or TRBV12-4 and TRBJ2-1; 11 bases line up with TRBD2. The CDR3 loop spans 17 amino acids. The CDR3 nucleotides read TGTGCCAGCACCCCATTCCTAGCGGGAGGTCAGTACAATAAGCAGTTCTTC. It is translated as CASTPFLAGGQYNKQFF.

This clonotype has a count of ten or more. The V and J genes are TRBV12-3 or TRBV12-4 and TRBJ2-1; D gene unclear. The V end lost 10 bases, the J end lost 0 bases, and 16 bases lay between the germline ends. The CDR3 consists of 15 residues. In DNA, the CDR3 is TGTGCCACCCGGTTCGGGCGCCTCTCCTACAATGAGCAGTTCTTC. It specifies CATRFGRLSYNEQFF.

This clonotype was seen repeatedly, ten times or more. The CDR3 region is CASSFTGGGDTQYF. CDR3 DNA: TGTGCCAGCAGTTTTACAGGGGGGGGAGATACGCAGTATTTT. The rearrangement joins TRBV27 to TRBJ2-3; D possibly corresponds to TRBD1 (8 bases). Trimming took off 3 bases at V and 5 bases at J, with 12 bases between the two ends. The CDR3 has 14 amino acids. From germline, CDR1 is MNHEY and CDR2 SMNVEV (reference sequence).

This clonotype was found a few times. The J gene is TRBJ1-2, the V gene TRBV12-3 or TRBV12-4, with TRBD1 identical over 7 bases. This CDR3 is built from 13 residues. V shed 5 bases and J 5 bases; nucleotides not matched to a gene: 5. The chain's CDR3 is CASSTGEWYGYTF. Written as DNA, the CDR3 is TGTGCCAGCAGTACAGGGGAGTGGTATGGCTACACCTTC.

There are a few counts of this clonotype. V and J are TRBV2 and TRBJ2-5; the match to TRBD1 covers 10 bases. The length of the CDR3 is 19 residues. Trimming at V came to 5 bases and at J to 2 bases, leaving 17 bases not matched to a gene. CDR1 is SNHLY, CDR2 FYNNEI, per germline. The CDR3 DNA is TGTGCCAGCAGTCCCGGGACAGGGGAAGAGATCGTCGTTCAAGAGACCCAGTACTTC. It yields the protein CASSPGTGEEIVVQETQYF.

V is TRBV4-1 and J is TRBJ2-5; D is perhaps TRBD1 or TRBD2 (5 bases each). Germline CDR1 MGHRA, CDR2 YSYEKL. This CDR3 region has 17 residues. Deletions cut 0 bases from V and 4 bases from J, with 18 bases between. The CDR3 sequence is CASSQEETFIGGETQYF. CDR3 in DNA: TGCGCCAGCAGCCAAGAAGAAACTTTTATTGGGGGAGAGACCCAGTACTTC.

This clonotype was recorded many times. The V and J genes are TRBV5-1 and TRBJ1-1; 8 bases agree with TRBD1. Germline CDR1 SGHRS, CDR2 YFSETQ. V gave up 0 bases and J gave up 5 bases; unmatched junction bases: 12. The CDR3 extends over 17 amino acids. Here the CDR3 reads CASSLGTGLRVETEAFF. The DNA of the CDR3 is TGCGCCAGCAGCTTGGGGACAGGGCTGAGGGTAGAGACTGAAGCTTTCTTT.

This clonotype appeared many times. For the CDR3, the DNA is TGCAGCGTTAAAACAGGCTCCACCGGGGAGCTGTTTTTT. Translating gives CSVKTGSTGELFF. V gene TRBV29-1 combines with J gene TRBJ2-2; weak D call: TRBD1 (5 bases). This CDR3 spans 13 amino acids. Germline V CDR1 and CDR2: SQVTM, ANQGSEA. V was trimmed by 5 bases and J by 4 bases, leaving 11 bases between them.

Comment on this clonotype: A much more abundant neighbour one base away suggests this may be a read error. This is likely a read error, given that the CDR3 carries no conserved phenylalanine or tryptophan at its end. The chain recombines TRBV20-1 with TRBJ2-1; 9 bases map to TRBD2. Germline V gene sequence: CDR1 DFQATT, CDR2 SNEGSKA (reference sequence). The V and J ends lost 5 bases and 4 bases, in that order; junction bases with no gene match: 9. The CDR3 totals 15 residues. The DNA for the CDR3 is TGCAGTGCTGACCCGAGCGGGAGGCCTTACAATGAGCAGTTCTGC. This encodes CSADPSGRPYNEQFC.

This clonotype was seen many times. This chain joins TRBV5-4 and TRBJ2-1, with D perhaps TRBD1 (6 bases). The length of the CDR3 is 16 residues. Trimming left V 1 base short and J 11 bases short, with 22 bases between. CDR1 and CDR2 (germline): SGHNT, YYREEE (reference sequence). The CDR3 region is CASSLPQHQGSPQQFF. CDR3 nucleotide sequence: TGTGCCAGCAGCTTGCCACAACACCAGGGGTCCCCACAGCAGTTCTTC.

CDR3 protein: CASSGPRDRGPQPQHF. CDR3 DNA sequence: TGTGCCAGCAGCGGACCCCGGGACAGGGGGCCCCAGCCCCAGCATTTT. J is TRBJ1-5 and V is TRBV7-6; TRBD1 aligns across 12 bases. The germline gives CDR1 SGHVS, CDR2 FNYEAQ. This CDR3 contains 16 residues. Unmatched junction bases numbered 9, after V lost 5 bases and J lost 7 bases.

This clonotype came up many times. The chain joins TRBV4-2 to TRBJ2-7; no reliable D call. CDR3 length: 13 residues. V dropped 0 bases and J dropped 4 bases, with 7 bases sitting between them. Germline-derived CDR1 and CDR2 are LGHNA and YNFKEQ. CDR3 amino acids: CASSQDRPYEQYF. The CDR3 DNA sequence: TGTGCCAGCAGCCAAGACAGGCCTTACGAGCAGTACTTC.

This clonotype was detected a few times. The DNA for the CDR3 is TGTGCCATCAGTGGAGGGACAGGGGTTAGCGAGCAGTACTTC. Its translation is CAISGGTGVSEQYF. This sequence joins TRBV10-3 and TRBJ2-7; 10 bases agree with TRBD1. The junction had 6 bases not matched to a gene; V was cut back by 4 bases and J by 6 bases. From germline, CDR1 is ENHRY and CDR2 SYGVKD. The CDR3 contains 14 residues.

This clonotype was seen a handful of times. The rearrangement joins TRBV6-8 to TRBJ2-1, with D possibly TRBD1 on 5 matching bases. In germline, CDR1 is MNHGY, CDR2 SAAAGT. The length of the CDR3 is 14 residues. The ends were cut back, 7 bases at V and 4 bases at J, with 14 bases in the middle. The CDR3 loop reads CASKSQALYNEQFF. The CDR3 DNA sequence: TGTGCCAGCAAGTCACAGGCCCTTTACAATGAGCAGTTCTTC.

This clonotype was seen a handful of times. The genes are TRBV12-3 or TRBV12-4 and TRBJ1-4; D remains unclear. Trimming cost V 7 bases and J 8 bases, with 11 bases left between them. This CDR3 contains 12 residues. The CDR3 DNA reads as TGTGCCAGCAAGATTATAGGAGAAAAACTGTTTTTT. This codes for CASKIIGEKLFF.

This clonotype occurred a few times. The gene calls are TRBV29-1 and TRBJ2-1; D unresolved. Trimming removed 1 base at V and 6 bases at J, with 10 bases between. The CDR3 spans 13 residues. Germline CDR1 reads SQVTM; CDR2 reads ANQGSEA. The CDR3 nucleotides read TGCAGCGTTGAAGGCTGGGATTTCAATGAGCAGTTCTTC. Translated: CSVEGWDFNEQFF.

There are a few counts of this clonotype. The chain links TRBV28 to TRBJ2-7; 8 bases map to TRBD1. With V trimmed by 2 bases and J by 0 bases, 9 bases remained unmatched. Germline V gene sequence: CDR1 MDHEN, CDR2 SYDVKM. The length of the CDR3 is 17 residues. CDR3 nucleotides: TGTGCCAGCAGTTTAACTGGGACCGGGACAGGCTCCTACGAGCAGTACTTC. It specifies CASSLTGTGTGSYEQYF.